This TCR beta chain was captured in a study of blood T cell repertoires in COVID-19. Background on the study: The United States, Italy and Spain were the sources of the acute and convalescent COVID-19 samples. PBMCs, B-cell-depleted T cells, or T cells provided the cDNA or gDNA that made up the material.

Trimming cost V 0 bases and J 6 bases, with 8 bases left between them. CDR1 is GTSNPN and CDR2 is SVGIG in the germline V gene (reference sequence). CDR3 length: 13 residues. Only in-frame clones appear in the TCRdb table, and some are missing; sequencing was by immunoSEQ multiplex PCR. The sample comprises about 330,000 clones, around nine tenths of which are singletons, and approximately 4% rests with the top ten. The sequenced sample was peripheral blood. This chain connects TRBV30 to TRBJ2-2; tentatively, D is TRBD1 (5 bases). The sequence was obtained from a woman in her 50s with active or convalescent COVID-19. The CDR3 spells CAWSVWGSGELFF. In nucleotides, the CDR3 is TGTGCCTGGAGTGTATGGGGCTCCGGGGAGCTGTTTTTT.